The rows below give T cell receptor beta chains drawn from one sample of a study of brain T cells in children with intractable seizures. Clones were read by immunoSEQ multiplex PCR, and TCRdb kept only the in-frame ones, dropping some. The sample shows 340,000 or so clones, more than 85% of them seen only once. This sample comprised peripheral blood, obtained about 5 months after surgery. These receptors were taken from a boy under two years old with tuberous sclerosis and intractable seizures. The CDR3 runs from the conserved cysteine through the conserved F or W. A D gene is named only where the DNA matches it firmly.

d_call,v_call,cdr3_length,j_call,cdr3_nt,cdr3_aa
-,TRBV30,15,TRBJ1-5,TGTGCCTGGAAGGGGGACGGTTATAGCAATCAGCCCCAGCATTTT,CAWKGDGYSNQPQHF
TRBD1,TRBV24-1,16,TRBJ1-2,TGTGCCACCAGTGATTGCCTGGACAGGGTAGTTAGGGGCTACACCTTC,CATSDCLDRVVRGYTF
-,TRBV25-1,12,TRBJ1-3,TGTGCCACCTCTCGGGCTGGAAACACCATATATTTT,CATSRAGNTIYF
-,TRBV5-5,18,TRBJ1-3,TGTGCCAGCAGCTTTACCGTGGGGTTTCCTATCTCTGGAAACACCATATATTTT,CASSFTVGFPISGNTIYF
-,TRBV5-4,14,TRBJ1-5,TGTGCCAGCAGCTTATCTGGGGGCAATCAGCCCCAGCATTTT,CASSLSGGNQPQHF
TRBD2,TRBV7-9,16,TRBJ2-5,TGTGCCAGCAGCCGTTGGGTTAGCGGGATCCAAGAGACCCAGTACTTC,CASSRWVSGIQETQYF
-,TRBV4-2,17,TRBJ1-3,TGTGCCAGCAGCCAAGATAAGGTCGGAATTTCTGGAAACACCATATATTTT,CASSQDKVGISGNTIYF
-,TRBV6-5,12,TRBJ2-2,TGTGCCAGCGGGTTCCGGGGTCGGGAGCTGTTTTTT,CASGFRGRELFF
TRBD1,TRBV7-8,13,TRBJ2-3,TGTGCCAGCAGCCGGACAGGGGCAGATACGCAGTATTTT,CASSRTGADTQYF
TRBD1,TRBV7-9,17,TRBJ2-5,TGTGCCAGCAGCCCGATTATGACAGGGGGCCGGAGAGAGACCCAGTACTTC,CASSPIMTGGRRETQYF